One sample yielded the 22 T cell receptor beta chains listed below, sequenced in a study of blood T cell repertoires in COVID-19. The protocol was immunoSEQ multiplex PCR, while the TCRdb copy is restricted to in-frame clones and leaves out a portion. The sample carries 130,000 to 150,000 clones, roughly 82% recorded once. The specimen was peripheral blood. These receptor sequences come from a human donor in a cohort sampled during active COVID-19.

The chain carries TRBV28 and TRBJ1-2; D is ambiguous. Trimming stripped 9 bases from V and 9 bases from J, with 17 bases between. The CDR3 covers 12 residues. CDR1 and CDR2 (germline): MDHEN, SYDVKM. CDR3: CASKDTALRYTF. The CDR3 coding sequence is TGTGCCAGTAAAGACACTGCTCTACGCTACACCTTC.

This clone was seen many times. The chain combines TRBV2 with TRBJ1-5; D might be TRBD1 (5 bases). Trimming removed 6 bases from V and 1 base from J, with 16 bases in between. Germline V gene lookup returns CDR1 SNHLY and CDR2 FYNNEI. The CDR3 contains 16 residues. CDR3 in DNA: TGTGCCAGCAGCACTAACGGGGGGAGAAGCAATCAGCCCCAGCATTTT. This sequence encodes CASSTNGGRSNQPQHF.

This sequence joins TRBV6-1 and TRBJ2-7; TRBD1 aligns across 9 bases. Germline loops: CDR1 MNHNS, CDR2 SASEGT. Germline trimming cut 3 bases from V and 5 bases from J; bases unmatched to any gene: 11. This CDR3 contains 16 residues. The CDR3 DNA follows: TGTGCCAGCAGTGAGGAAGGGGGGACAGGGCTCGACGAGCAGTACGTC. Protein sequence: CASSEEGGTGLDEQYV.

This chain connects TRBV6-2 or TRBV6-3 to TRBJ2-1, with D possibly TRBD2 on 5 matching bases. V gave up 2 bases and J gave up 9 bases, with 14 bases separating them. Looked up from germline, CDR1 is MNHEY and CDR2 is SVGEGT. The CDR3 contains 14 residues. The CDR3 nucleotides are TGTGCCAGCAGTTACGGGAGTCTCTTGGGTGAGCAGTTCTTC. Translation gives CASSYGSLLGEQFF.

The CDR3 here is CASSSPGLATGELFF. In nucleotides, the CDR3 is TGTGCCAGCAGTTCACCGGGACTAGCCACCGGGGAGCTGTTTTTT. V gene TRBV7-8 combines with J gene TRBJ2-2; 9 positions match TRBD2. Germline CDR1 SGHVS, CDR2 FQNEAQ. V trimming: 6 bases; J trimming: 4 bases; junction bases outside the gene matches: 6. There are 15 residues in the CDR3. The entire variable domain, with the rest obtained from reference TRBV7-8 and TRBJ2-2, is as follows: GAGVSQSPRYKVAKRGQDVALRCDPISGHVSLFWYQQALGQGPEFLTYFQNEAQLDKSGLPSDRFFAERPEGSVSTLKIQRTQQEDSAVYLCASSSPGLATGELFFGEGSRLTVL.

This clone was observed a few times. In DNA, the CDR3 is TGTGCCAGCAGCCCCTGGACAGGGGAAAAAAACATTCAGTACTTC. Its translation: CASSPWTGEKNIQYF. V is TRBV3-1 (or the pseudogene TRBV3-2) and J is TRBJ2-4, with 9 bases matching TRBD1. Looked up from germline, CDR1 is LGHDT and CDR2 is YNNKEL (reference sequence). The V gene end was trimmed by 4 bases and the J gene end by 4 bases; junction bases not matched to a gene: 5. The CDR3 spans 15 residues.

The chain's CDR3 is CASSTLQSNTGELFF. CDR3 DNA: TGTGCCAGCAGCACCTTACAGTCGAACACCGGGGAGCTGTTTTTT. The chain uses TRBV7-3 and TRBJ2-2; D gene ambiguous. Trimming left V 5 bases short and J 0 bases short, with 10 bases between. Germline V gene sequence: CDR1 SGHTA, CDR2 FQGTGA. CDR3 length equals 15 residues.

Only a few counts were recorded for this clone. The chain links TRBV4-2 to TRBJ1-5, with TRBD1 identical over 7 bases. Germline V gives CDR1 LGHNA, CDR2 YNFKEQ. This CDR3 has 13 amino acids. The junction had 8 bases not matched to a gene; V was cut back by 0 bases and J by 15 bases. The CDR3 coding sequence is TGTGCCAGCAGCCAAGATCGAGGGGGCGCAAGGCATTTT. Protein sequence: CASSQDRGGARHF.

The genes are TRBV4-2 and TRBJ2-1; tentatively, D is TRBD2 (5 bases). V was shortened by 4 bases and J by 9 bases, with 13 bases between the two germline ends. CDR3 length equals 13 residues. Germline V lookup: CDR1 LGHNA, CDR2 YNFKEQ. CDR3 nucleotides: TGTGCCAGCAGCCCCCTTAGCGACGGTGAGCAGTTCTTC. Its protein product is CASSPLSDGEQFF.

This sequence joins TRBV5-6 and TRBJ2-6; D ambiguous. The germline CDR1 and CDR2 sequences are SGHDT and YYEEEE. CDR3 length: 19 residues. Trimming stripped 0 bases from V and 1 base from J, with 17 bases between. Here the CDR3 reads CASSLVRRPSKSGANVLTF. CDR3 sequence (DNA): TGTGCCAGCAGCTTGGTGCGGCGCCCCTCTAAATCTGGGGCCAACGTCCTGACTTTC.

J is TRBJ1-2 and V is TRBV2; D is unresolved. Trimming left V 9 bases short and J 3 bases short, with 8 bases between. Germline CDR1 SNHLY, CDR2 FYNNEI. The length of the CDR3 is 11 residues. This chain's CDR3 is CARVRDYGYTF. DNA for the CDR3: TGTGCCAGGGTGAGGGACTATGGCTACACCTTC.

J is TRBJ2-1 and V is TRBV7-3; maybe TRBD1 (6 bases). The CDR3 has 15 amino acids. V lost 3 bases to trimming and J lost 0 bases, with 9 bases between them. The germline V gene encodes CDR1 SGHTA and CDR2 FQGTGA. CDR3 bases: TGTGCCAGCAGCTTGGACAGCAGCTCCTACAATGAGCAGTTCTTC. Translated: CASSLDSSSYNEQFF.

The CDR3 coding sequence is TGTGCCAGCAGCCCCGGGACTAGCGGGAGTGGTGAGCAGTTCTTC. Residues: CASSPGTSGSGEQFF. The J gene is TRBJ2-1, the V gene TRBV11-3; 14 bases match TRBD2. The V and J ends lost 5 bases and 9 bases, in that order; junction bases with no gene match: 6. This CDR3 has 15 amino acids. The V gene's germline CDR1 is SGHNT and CDR2 YENEEA.

CDR3 in amino acids: CASSLDGTPGNEQFF. CDR3 DNA sequence: TGTGCCAGCAGCTTAGACGGGACTCCTGGGAATGAGCAGTTCTTC. This chain uses TRBV7-3 with TRBJ2-1; D may be TRBD2 (6 bases). In germline, CDR1 is SGHTA, CDR2 FQGTGA. This CDR3 is 15 amino acids long. V lost 2 bases and J 7 bases, leaving 15 bases between the germline ends.

The chain carries TRBV23-1 and TRBJ1-1; D perhaps matches TRBD1 (6 bases). TRBV23-1 carries the ORF label, with uncertain function. V was clipped by 7 bases and J by 1 base, with 19 bases between them. The CDR3 contains 16 residues. The CDR3 nucleotides read TGCGCCAGCAACGAAGGGGGTGGCGGAGAGAACACTGAAGCTTTCTTT. Its protein product is CASNEGGGGENTEAFF.

The J gene is TRBJ2-1, the V gene TRBV5-1, with TRBD2 matching over 11 bases. The CDR3 runs 17 residues. V lost 4 bases, J lost 1 base, and 7 bases stayed unmatched. CDR1 SGHRS and CDR2 YFSETQ come from the germline V gene. Written as DNA, the CDR3 is TGCGCCAGCAGCCCAACTAGCGGGGGTGCGTCCTACAATGAGCAGTTCTTC. Protein sequence: CASSPTSGGASYNEQFF.

This sequence joins TRBV9 and TRBJ2-3; D ambiguous. The length of the CDR3 is 15 residues. V was shortened by 4 bases and J by 1 base, with 13 bases between the two germline ends. Germline values: CDR1 SGDLS, CDR2 YYNGEE. In DNA form, the CDR3 reads TGTGCCAGCAGCCCTAGGCCAAAGGGCACAGATACGCAGTATTTT. Translated, it gives CASSPRPKGTDTQYF.

This chain uses TRBV28 with TRBJ1-3; possibly TRBD1 for D (6 bases). There are 14 residues in the CDR3. Germline V gene lookup returns CDR1 MDHEN and CDR2 SYDVKM. Trimming removed 6 bases at V and 11 bases at J, with 20 bases between. The CDR3 sequence is CASSTGQPALPIYF. The CDR3 coding sequence is TGTGCCAGCAGCACTGGACAGCCCGCTCTGCCCATATATTTT.

This sequence joins TRBV7-2 and TRBJ1-4; D is possibly TRBD1 (6 bases). There are 15 residues in the CDR3. Between the trimmed V and J ends, which lost 4 bases and 8 bases, there was a span of 17 bases. The germline V gene encodes CDR1 SGHTA and CDR2 FQGNSA. The CDR3 reads CASSSQRTVGEKLFF. CDR3 nucleotides: TGTGCCAGCAGCTCACAGCGGACAGTGGGGGAAAAACTGTTTTTT.

The J gene is TRBJ1-2, the V gene TRBV9, with a weak D call TRBD1 (6 bases). The CDR3 contains 14 residues. The germline V and J ends were trimmed by 1 base and 3 bases, with 10 bases remaining between them. The germline CDR1 and CDR2 sequences are SGDLS and YYNGEE. The CDR3 reads CASSVRAGDYGYTF. The DNA for the CDR3 is TGTGCCAGCAGCGTAAGGGCAGGGGACTATGGCTACACCTTC.

This clone was counted a single time. The V and J genes are TRBV28 and TRBJ2-3; weak D call: TRBD1 (6 bases). This CDR3 spans 21 amino acids. V shed 2 bases and J shed 3 bases, with 30 bases lying between them. Per the germline V gene, CDR1 is MDHEN and CDR2 is SYDVKM. The CDR3 DNA reads as TGTGCCAGCAGTTTAAGTAGTGGCCAGACAGGACGTTACCTATTGACAGATACGCAGTATTTT. It yields the protein CASSLSSGQTGRYLLTDTQYF.

The CDR3 sequence: CASSPRGRGNSPLHF. In DNA form, the CDR3 reads TGTGCCAGCAGTCCCAGGGGCAGGGGGAATTCACCCCTCCACTTT. The genes are TRBV27 and TRBJ1-6; 7 bases agree with TRBD1. The CDR3 sequence is 15 residues long. The junction had 8 bases not matched to a gene; V was cut back by 5 bases and J by 7 bases. Germline CDR1 MNHEY, CDR2 SMNVEV (reference sequence).